Below, one TCR beta chain is given with its context. By share, this clone ranks as large (0.1 to 1%). It has no known antigen specificity. No much larger clonotype is one base removed from it; base qualities were not supplied. This sample is part of a study of T cells in localized non-small cell lung cancer (dated by TCRdb to 2018 to 2020). With regard to the full study: The study analyzed T cell repertoires of approximately 240 early-stage NSCLC patients, comparing tumors and uninvolved tumor-adjacent lungs. The mean age of the NSCLC patients was about 64 years, with approximately 130 men and around 100 women. The cohort comprised roughly 230 treatment-naïve NSCLC patients with resected, localized lung tumors. Beyond this particular receptor, the publication reports: Of the top 100 tumor clones, a median of approximately 60 were detected in paired uninvolved adjacent lung; over 25 were also among that lung's top 100. Higher blood T cell density associated with longer overall survival, while higher adjacent-lung clonality associated with shorter survival. Because of the exploratory design, TCR variables were selected using unadjusted p-values without false-discovery rate correction. Because multi-region tumor sequencing was not done, intratumor heterogeneity could not be ruled out. The highest T cell clonality was observed in uninvolved tumor-adjacent lung, where clonality exceeded that of tumor, suggesting that antigenic responses were more focused in uninvolved tumor-adjacent lung.

At diagnosis, tumor, uninvolved tumor-adjacent lung and peripheral blood were collected and then preserved as a mix of FFPE and fresh-frozen material. Looking up the germline V gene yields CDR1 SGHNT and CDR2 YENEEA. Including cysteine and phenylalanine, the CDR3 has 15 amino acids. The kept DNA is CDR3 alone, 45 bases in frame from the first base. The trim is 1 base for V and 0 bases for J, with a gap of 9 bases between the germline ends. The immunoSEQ Assay was used to sequence TCR beta CDR3 regions from DNA. In the source study's methods: T cell density was computed as TCR beta template counts normalized to usable DNA estimated by amplifying housekeeping genes. The preseqR package was used to estimate richness by extrapolating to 400,000 templates for PBMC samples and to 120,000 templates for tissue samples. Clonality was defined as one minus Pielou's evenness. To identify tissue-enriched TCRs, differential abundance testing was run on productive amino-acid clonotypes with a minimum total count of 5 and an alpha of 0.1. The Jaccard Index and the Morisita Overlap Index were used to quantify repertoire overlap between compartments. GLIPH grouped TCR beta CDR3s together with public tetramer-defined viral CDR3s, and a viral motif had to include at least three viral sequences and also show V-gene enrichment. The table comes from immuneACCESS by way of TCRdb, which keeps in-frame sequences with V and J called. Part of the clones is missing from these tables; in studies checked, under half for an unresolved V gene and the rest for unknown reasons. The DNA was the basis for D and trimming; V, J and clone size are from that table. This sample is represented by around 2,000 clones; under 30% of them were singletons. The ten largest account for about 6.7% of the sample.

The sequence was obtained from a woman between 35 and 75 years old with stage II squamous cell lung carcinoma. Source: lung tumor tissue, taken before any cancer treatment. The rearranged chain carries TRBV11-3 and TRBJ1-1; the D gene identity is not certain. The nucleotide sequence is given as TGTGCCAGCAGCTTAGGGGCTACTATGAACACTGAAGCTTTCTTT. Its translation reads: CASSLGATMNTEAFF.